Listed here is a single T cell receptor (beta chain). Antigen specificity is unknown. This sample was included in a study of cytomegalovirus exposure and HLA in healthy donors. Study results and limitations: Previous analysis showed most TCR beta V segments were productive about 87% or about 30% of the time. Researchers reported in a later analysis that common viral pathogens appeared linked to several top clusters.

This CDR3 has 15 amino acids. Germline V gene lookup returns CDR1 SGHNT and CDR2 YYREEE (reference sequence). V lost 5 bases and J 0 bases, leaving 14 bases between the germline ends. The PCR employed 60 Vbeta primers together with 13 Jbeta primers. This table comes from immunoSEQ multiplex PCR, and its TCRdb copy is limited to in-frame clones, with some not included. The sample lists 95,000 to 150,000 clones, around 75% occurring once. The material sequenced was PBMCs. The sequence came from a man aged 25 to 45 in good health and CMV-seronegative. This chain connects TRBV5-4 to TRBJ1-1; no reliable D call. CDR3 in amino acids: CASRLGGSLNTEAFF. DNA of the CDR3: TGTGCCAGCAGACTCGGAGGGTCTTTGAACACTGAAGCTTTCTTT.